What follows are 19 T cell receptor beta chains derived from one specimen sequenced in a study of beta chain features in type 1 diabetes. Reverse transcribing all isolated RNA meant expressed TCRB transcripts were sequenced. Assay used: immunoSEQ multiplex PCR; TCRdb lists only in-frame clones, some missing. The repertoire holds about 370,000 clones, with roughly 16% as singletons. Input material: naive CD4+ T cells from blood. These receptors came from a woman aged 18-29 years in good health.

The chain recombines TRBV19 with TRBJ1-1; 7 positions match TRBD1. Trimming removed 5 bases from V and 8 bases from J; junction bases left unmatched: 2. The CDR3 has 11 residues. Germline V CDR1 and CDR2: LNHDA, SQIVND (reference sequence). This chain's CDR3 is CASSEQGEAFF. The CDR3, as DNA: TGTGCCAGTAGTGAACAGGGGGAAGCTTTCTTT. The variable domain in full, completed from reference TRBV19 and TRBJ1-1, reads DGGITQSPKYLFRKEGQNVTLSCEQNLNHDAMYWYRQDPGQGLRLIYYSQIVNDFQKGDIAEGYSVSREKKESFPLTVTSAQKNPTAFYLCASSEQGEAFFGQGTRLTVV.

The chain employs TRBV7-6 and TRBJ2-1; D unclear. Germline-derived CDR1 and CDR2 are SGHVS and FNYEAQ. The CDR3 covers 12 residues. Trimming pared 2 bases from V and 10 bases from J, leaving 9 bases between. CDR3 nucleotides: TGTGCCAGCAGCTTACGTACCGGGGAGCAGTTCTTC. Its protein is CASSLRTGEQFF.

Note on this clone: Other DNA sequences from this sample encode an identical CDR3 as well. The J gene is TRBJ1-5, the V gene TRBV5-4; D is unclear. Germline CDR1 and CDR2: SGHNT and YYREEE (reference sequence). The CDR3 loop spans 12 amino acids. With 2 bases removed from V and 6 bases from J, the gap between germline ends came to 6 bases. The CDR3 loop reads CASSLDSQPQHF. Written as DNA, the CDR3 is TGTGCCAGCAGCTTAGATAGTCAGCCCCAGCATTTT.

This clone was observed a handful of times. The chain links TRBV28 to TRBJ2-7; 7 bases line up with TRBD2. Losses at the gene ends were 0 bases for V and 4 bases for J; bases not matched to a gene: 9. This CDR3 is built from 16 residues. CDR1 and CDR2 from the germline V gene are MDHEN and SYDVKM. As DNA, the CDR3 is TGTGCCAGCAGTTTATGGAAGCGGGGCCCAACGTACGAGCAGTACTTC. This sequence encodes CASSLWKRGPTYEQYF.

This clone was found a few times. The chain couples TRBV5-1 to TRBJ2-5, with a weak D call TRBD2 (6 bases). V lost 4 bases, J lost 1 base, and 14 bases lay in between. CDR3 size: 15 residues. CDR1 is SGHRS and CDR2 is YFSETQ in the germline V gene. The CDR3 DNA sequence: TGCGCCAGCAGCCACAGAAACGGGGGCCAAGAGACCCAGTACTTC. It codes for CASSHRNGGQETQYF.

This clone was counted only a few times. The chain carries TRBV11-2 and TRBJ2-2; 8 bases are shared with TRBD2. CDR3 length: 16 residues. The junction had 11 bases not matched to a gene; V was cut back by 5 bases and J by 6 bases. Germline-derived CDR1 and CDR2 are SGHAT and FQNNGV. The CDR3 nucleotides are TGTGCCAGCAGCCATCCGGGCGGGAGGAGTGCCGGGGAGCTGTTTTTT. Amino acids: CASSHPGGRSAGELFF.

The table lists this clone with a few counts. The rearrangement links TRBV28 to TRBJ2-7; TRBD2 is a possible D gene (5 bases). The CDR3 runs 12 residues. Trimming left V 7 bases short and J 2 bases short, with 9 bases between. CDR1 MDHEN and CDR2 SYDVKM come from the germline V gene. The CDR3 nucleotides read TGTGCCAGCAAGAGCGGACCCTACGAGCAGTACTTC. Its translation: CASKSGPYEQYF.

This rearrangement joins TRBV9 to TRBJ2-5; TRBD1 is a possible D gene (5 bases). In germline, CDR1 is SGDLS, CDR2 YYNGEE. The V and J ends lost 2 bases and 5 bases respectively, with 13 bases between them. The length of the CDR3 is 14 residues. CDR3 sequence (DNA): TGTGCCAGCAGCGTCTCAAGGGGAACCGAGACCCAGTACTTC. It yields the protein CASSVSRGTETQYF.

In this sample, this clone turned up a few times. The V gene is TRBV9, the J gene TRBJ2-1; tentative D call: TRBD1 (5 bases). Germline lookup yields CDR1 SGDLS and CDR2 YYNGEE. The CDR3 consists of 15 residues. Trimming took off 0 bases at V and 6 bases at J, with 13 bases between the two ends. The chain's CDR3 is CASSVGSQGVNEQFF. The CDR3 DNA follows: TGTGCCAGCAGCGTAGGCTCGCAAGGGGTCAATGAGCAGTTCTTC.

This clone has more than one count but fewer than ten. This chain links TRBV30 with TRBJ2-7; TRBD2 matches at 10 bases. Germline loops: CDR1 GTSNPN, CDR2 SVGIG (reference sequence). The CDR3 runs 12 residues. With 4 bases clipped from V and 3 bases from J, the junction kept 0 bases outside the gene matches. The CDR3 region is CAWTSGGYEQYF. DNA of the CDR3: TGTGCCTGGACTAGCGGGGGCTACGAGCAGTACTTC. Combining the CDR3 with reference TRBV30 and TRBJ2-7 gives the whole variable domain SQTIHQWPATLVQPVGSPLSLECTVEGTSNPNLYWYRQAAGRGLQLLFYSVGIGQISSEVPQNLSASRPQDRQFILSSKKLLLSDSGFYLCAWTSGGYEQYFGPGTRLTVT.

The chain uses TRBV7-2 and TRBJ2-1, with 9 bases matching TRBD2. V shed 6 bases, J shed 6 bases, and the junction held 15 bases outside the gene matches. Germline CDR1 is SGHTA and CDR2 is FQGNSA. The CDR3 is made up of 17 amino acids. CDR3: CASSQRGGGRAFNEQFF. The CDR3 DNA is TGTGCCAGCAGTCAGCGTGGGGGCGGGAGGGCCTTCAATGAGCAGTTCTTC.

The chain couples TRBV25-1 to TRBJ2-4; D is possibly TRBD2 (6 bases). CDR3 length equals 16 residues. Germline CDR1 reads MGHDK; CDR2 reads SYGVNS. The V end was cut by 5 bases, the J end by 0 bases, with 14 bases between. The CDR3 region has the DNA TGTGCCAGCAGTCGAGGCGGGGTCCTAGCCAAAAACATTCAGTACTTC. Protein sequence: CASSRGGVLAKNIQYF. Combining the CDR3 with reference TRBV25-1 and TRBJ2-4 gives the whole variable domain EADIYQTPRYLVIGTGKKITLECSQTMGHDKMYWYQQDPGMELHLIHYSYGVNSTEKGDLSSESTVSRIRTEHFPLTLESARPSHTSQYLCASSRGGVLAKNIQYFGAGTRLSVL.

There are a few counts of this clone. This sequence joins TRBV9 and TRBJ2-1; 7 bases agree with TRBD1. With V trimmed by 1 base and J by 4 bases, 5 bases remained unmatched. The V gene's germline CDR1 is SGDLS and CDR2 YYNGEE. The CDR3 is made up of 15 amino acids. CDR3 sequence: CASSVTGTVYNEQFF. The CDR3 DNA is TGTGCCAGCAGCGTAACCGGGACAGTATACAATGAGCAGTTCTTC.

This clone showed up just a few times. This chain connects TRBV2 to TRBJ2-2, with a possible D match to TRBD1 (5 bases). The germline gives CDR1 SNHLY, CDR2 FYNNEI. Trimming took off 10 bases at V and 0 bases at J, with 12 bases between the two ends. The CDR3 has 14 amino acids. The CDR3 sequence is CATTGQANTGELFF. The CDR3 DNA reads TGTGCCACCACCGGACAAGCGAACACCGGGGAGCTGTTTTTT.

This clone was counted a few times. This CDR3 reads CASSLREIPYNEQFF. The DNA of the CDR3 is TGTGCCAGCAGCTTAAGGGAGATACCTTACAATGAGCAGTTCTTC. The chain carries TRBV7-9 and TRBJ2-1, with D possibly being TRBD2 (5 bases). CDR1 is SEHNR, CDR2 FQNEAQ, per germline (reference sequence). The CDR3 contains 15 residues. V dropped 2 bases and J dropped 4 bases, with 12 bases sitting between them.

In DNA, the CDR3 is TGTGCCAGCAGTCCTACTAGTTTAGAGACCCAGTACTTC. As protein: CASSPTSLETQYF. This chain joins TRBV2 and TRBJ2-5; tentatively, D is TRBD2 (5 bases). Germline V gene sequence: CDR1 SNHLY, CDR2 FYNNEI. CDR3 length: 13 residues. The germline V and J ends were trimmed by 5 bases and 4 bases, with 11 bases remaining between them.

The rearrangement links TRBV5-1 to TRBJ2-3; D may be TRBD2 (7 bases). The germline gives CDR1 SGHRS, CDR2 YFSETQ. V lost 0 bases to trimming and J lost 5 bases, with 16 bases between them. The CDR3 consists of 16 residues. The CDR3 here is CASSLEGGTSVDTQYF. CDR3 DNA sequence: TGCGCCAGCAGCTTGGAGGGGGGGACCAGCGTAGATACGCAGTATTTT. Based on the CDR3 plus reference TRBV5-1 and TRBJ2-3, the full variable domain is KAGVTQTPRYLIKTRGQQVTLSCSPISGHRSVSWYQQTPGQGLQFLFEYFSETQRNKGNFPGRFSGRQFSNSRSEMNVSTLELGDSALYLCASSLEGGTSVDTQYFGPGTRLTVL.

This clone was found a few times. The rearrangement joins TRBV7-9 to TRBJ2-1, with D tentatively TRBD2 (5 bases). Germline V gene lookup returns CDR1 SEHNR and CDR2 FQNEAQ (reference sequence). The CDR3 has 14 amino acids. The germline V and J ends were trimmed by 4 bases and 6 bases, with 13 bases remaining between them. The CDR3 DNA reads TGTGCCAGCAGCTCTCCGACTACATTCAATGAGCAGTTCTTC. Amino acid sequence: CASSSPTTFNEQFF. Drawing the rest from reference TRBV7-9 and TRBJ2-1, the complete variable domain is DTGVSQNPRHKITKRGQNVTFRCDPISEHNRLYWYRQTLGQGPEFLTYFQNEAQLEKSRLLSDRFSAERPKGSFSTLEIQRTEQGDSAMYLCASSSPTTFNEQFFGPGTRLTVL.

This clone showed up just a few times. The chain has TRBV29-1 and TRBJ2-7; 11 bases fit TRBD1. The germline V gene encodes CDR1 SQVTM and CDR2 ANQGSEA. This CDR3 comprises 14 residues. With V trimmed by 4 bases and J by 3 bases, 5 bases remained unmatched. CDR3 sequence reads: CSVAAGTGGYEQYF. Here the CDR3 DNA reads TGCAGCGTTGCCGCCGGGACAGGGGGCTACGAGCAGTACTTC.